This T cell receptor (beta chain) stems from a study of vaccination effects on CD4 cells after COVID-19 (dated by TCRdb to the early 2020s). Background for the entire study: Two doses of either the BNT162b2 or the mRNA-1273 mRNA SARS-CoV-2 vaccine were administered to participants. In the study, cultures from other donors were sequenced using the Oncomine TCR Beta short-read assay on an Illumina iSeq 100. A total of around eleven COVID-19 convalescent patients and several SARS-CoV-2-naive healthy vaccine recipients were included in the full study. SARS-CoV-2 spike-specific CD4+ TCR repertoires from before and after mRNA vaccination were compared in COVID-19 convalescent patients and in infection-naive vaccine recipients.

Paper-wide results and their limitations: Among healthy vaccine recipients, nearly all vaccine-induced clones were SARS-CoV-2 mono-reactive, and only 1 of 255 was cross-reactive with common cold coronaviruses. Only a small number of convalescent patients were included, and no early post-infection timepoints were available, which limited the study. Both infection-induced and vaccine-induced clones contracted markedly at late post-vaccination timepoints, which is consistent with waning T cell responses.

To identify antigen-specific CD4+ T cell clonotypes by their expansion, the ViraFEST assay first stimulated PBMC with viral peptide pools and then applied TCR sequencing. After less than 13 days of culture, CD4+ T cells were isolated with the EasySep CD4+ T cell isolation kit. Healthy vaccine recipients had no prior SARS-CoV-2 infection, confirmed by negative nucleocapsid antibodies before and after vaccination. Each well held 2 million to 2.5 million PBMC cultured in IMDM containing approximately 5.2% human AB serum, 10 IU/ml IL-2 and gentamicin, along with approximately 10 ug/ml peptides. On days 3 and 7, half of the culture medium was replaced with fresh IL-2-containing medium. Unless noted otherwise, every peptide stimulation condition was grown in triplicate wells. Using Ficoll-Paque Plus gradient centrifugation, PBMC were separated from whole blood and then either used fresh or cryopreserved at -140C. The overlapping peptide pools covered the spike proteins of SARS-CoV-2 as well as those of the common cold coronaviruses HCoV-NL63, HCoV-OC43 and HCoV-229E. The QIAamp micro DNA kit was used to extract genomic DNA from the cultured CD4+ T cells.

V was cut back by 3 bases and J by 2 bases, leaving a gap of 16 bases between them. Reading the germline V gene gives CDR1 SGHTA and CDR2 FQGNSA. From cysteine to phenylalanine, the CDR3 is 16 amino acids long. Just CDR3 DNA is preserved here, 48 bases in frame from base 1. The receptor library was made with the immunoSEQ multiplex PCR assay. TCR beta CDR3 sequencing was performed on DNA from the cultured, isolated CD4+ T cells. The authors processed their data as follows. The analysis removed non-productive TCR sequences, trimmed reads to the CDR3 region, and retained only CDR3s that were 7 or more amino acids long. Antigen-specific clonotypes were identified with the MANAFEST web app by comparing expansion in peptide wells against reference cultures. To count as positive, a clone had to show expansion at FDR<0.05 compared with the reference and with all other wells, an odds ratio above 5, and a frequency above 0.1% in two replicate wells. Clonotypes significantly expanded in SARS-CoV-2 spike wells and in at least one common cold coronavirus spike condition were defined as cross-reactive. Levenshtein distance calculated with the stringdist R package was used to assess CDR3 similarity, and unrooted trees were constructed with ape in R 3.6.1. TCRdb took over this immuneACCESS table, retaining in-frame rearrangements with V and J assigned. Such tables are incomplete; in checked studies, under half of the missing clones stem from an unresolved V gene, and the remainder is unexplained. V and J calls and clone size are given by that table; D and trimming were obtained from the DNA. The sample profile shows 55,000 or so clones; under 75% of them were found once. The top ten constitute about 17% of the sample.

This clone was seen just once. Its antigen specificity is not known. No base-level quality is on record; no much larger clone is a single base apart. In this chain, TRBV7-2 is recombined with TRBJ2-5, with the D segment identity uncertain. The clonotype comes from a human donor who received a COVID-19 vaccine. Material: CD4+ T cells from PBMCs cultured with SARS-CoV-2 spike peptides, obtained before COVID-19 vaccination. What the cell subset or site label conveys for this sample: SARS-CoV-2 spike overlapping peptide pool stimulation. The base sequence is TGTGCCAGCAGCTTCCCCTCTATAACCCTTCAAGAGACCCAGTACTTC. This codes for CASSFPSITLQETQYF.